The entry below describes one T cell receptor beta chain. Antigen unknown. PCR was performed using 60 Vbeta and 13 Jbeta primers. Profiling relied on immunoSEQ multiplex PCR, and the TCRdb table lists in-frame clones only, not all of them. This repertoire comprises tens of thousands of clones; its ten largest clones make up about 4%. The record originates from a study of cytomegalovirus exposure and HLA in healthy donors. Study outcomes and limitations: Reports indicate that TCR beta sequences accurately predicted the HLA-A and HLA-B alleles of most subjects. Earlier results showed most TCR beta V segments being productive about 90% or about 30% of the time.

This receptor was identified in a female donor in good health and CMV-seropositive. Sequencing input: PBMCs.

As DNA, the CDR3 is TGCGCCAGCAGCTTGGTCGCAGGGTATGAATATGGCTACACCTTC. Its protein is CASSLVAGYEYGYTF. The rearrangement uses TRBV5-1 and TRBJ1-2; maybe TRBD1 (5 bases). The CDR3 covers 15 residues. The germline V gene encodes CDR1 SGHRS and CDR2 YFSETQ. V was shortened by 0 bases and J by 5 bases, with 14 bases between the two germline ends.